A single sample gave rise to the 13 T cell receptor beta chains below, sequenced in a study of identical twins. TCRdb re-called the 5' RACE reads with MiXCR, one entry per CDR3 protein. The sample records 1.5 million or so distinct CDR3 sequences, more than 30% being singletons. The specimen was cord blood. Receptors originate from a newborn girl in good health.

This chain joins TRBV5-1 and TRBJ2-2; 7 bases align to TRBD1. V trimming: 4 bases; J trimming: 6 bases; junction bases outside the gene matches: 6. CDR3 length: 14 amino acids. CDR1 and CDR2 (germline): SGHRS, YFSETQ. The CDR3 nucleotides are TGCGCCAGCAGCGCTATGACAGGGCCCGGGGAGCTGTTTTTT. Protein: CASSAMTGPGELFF.

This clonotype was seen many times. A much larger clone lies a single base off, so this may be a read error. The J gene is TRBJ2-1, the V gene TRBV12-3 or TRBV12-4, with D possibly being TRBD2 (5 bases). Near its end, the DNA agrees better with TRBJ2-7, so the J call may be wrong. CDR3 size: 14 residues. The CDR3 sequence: CASSLAGAYNEQYF. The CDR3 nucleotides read TGTGCCAGCAGTTTAGCGGGAGCCTACAATGAGCAGTACTTC.

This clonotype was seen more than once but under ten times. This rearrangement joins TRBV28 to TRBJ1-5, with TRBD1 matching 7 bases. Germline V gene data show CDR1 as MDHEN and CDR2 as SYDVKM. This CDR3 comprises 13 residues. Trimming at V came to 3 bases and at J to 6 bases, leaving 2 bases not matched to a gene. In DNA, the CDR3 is TGTGCCAGCAGTTTCGACAGGGTTCAGCCCCAGCATTTT. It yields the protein CASSFDRVQPQHF.

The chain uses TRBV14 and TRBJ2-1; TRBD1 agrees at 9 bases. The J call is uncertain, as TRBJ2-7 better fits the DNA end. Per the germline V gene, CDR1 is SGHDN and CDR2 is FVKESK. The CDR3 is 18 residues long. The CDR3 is CASSQDSLTGGRYNEQYF. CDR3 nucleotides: TGTGCCAGCAGCCAAGATTCCCTGACAGGGGGGCGCTACAATGAGCAGTACTTC.

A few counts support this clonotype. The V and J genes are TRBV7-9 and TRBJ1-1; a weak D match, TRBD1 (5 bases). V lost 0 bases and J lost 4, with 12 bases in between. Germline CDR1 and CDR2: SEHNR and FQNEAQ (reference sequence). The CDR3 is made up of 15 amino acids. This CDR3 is CASSLAGTEGTEAFF. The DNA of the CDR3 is TGTGCCAGCAGCTTAGCTGGGACGGAGGGCACTGAAGCTTTCTTT.

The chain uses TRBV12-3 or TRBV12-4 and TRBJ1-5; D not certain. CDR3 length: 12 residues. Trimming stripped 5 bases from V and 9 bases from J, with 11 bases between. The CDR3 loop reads CASSASISPQHF. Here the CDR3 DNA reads TGTGCCAGCAGTGCTTCGATCTCGCCCCAGCATTTT.

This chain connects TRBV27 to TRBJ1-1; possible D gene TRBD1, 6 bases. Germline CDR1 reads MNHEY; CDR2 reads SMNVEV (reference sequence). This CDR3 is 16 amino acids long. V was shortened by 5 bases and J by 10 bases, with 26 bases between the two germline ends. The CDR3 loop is CASSRSPGASMEGAFF. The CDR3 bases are TGTGCCAGCAGTCGTTCCCCAGGGGCTAGCATGGAGGGAGCTTTCTTT.

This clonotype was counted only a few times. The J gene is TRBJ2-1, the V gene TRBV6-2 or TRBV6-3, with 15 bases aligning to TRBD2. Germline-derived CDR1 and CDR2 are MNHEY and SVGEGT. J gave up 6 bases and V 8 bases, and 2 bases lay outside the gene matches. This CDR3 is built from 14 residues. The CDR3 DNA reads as TGTGCCAGCCGGACTAGCGGGAGGGGCAATGAGCAGTTCTTC. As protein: CASRTSGRGNEQFF.

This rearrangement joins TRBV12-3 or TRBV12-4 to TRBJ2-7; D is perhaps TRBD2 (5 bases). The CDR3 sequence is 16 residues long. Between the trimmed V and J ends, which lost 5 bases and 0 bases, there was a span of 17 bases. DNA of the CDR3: TGTGCCAGCAGTCCAGAGAGGGTTGGGAGCTCCTACGAGCAGTACTTC. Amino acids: CASSPERVGSSYEQYF.

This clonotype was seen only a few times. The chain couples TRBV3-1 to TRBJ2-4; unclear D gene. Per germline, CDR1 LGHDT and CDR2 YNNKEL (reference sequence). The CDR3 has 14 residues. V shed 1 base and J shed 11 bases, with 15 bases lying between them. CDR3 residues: CASSQVSSTRLQYF. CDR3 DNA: TGTGCCAGCAGCCAAGTTTCGTCGACACGGCTTCAGTACTTC.

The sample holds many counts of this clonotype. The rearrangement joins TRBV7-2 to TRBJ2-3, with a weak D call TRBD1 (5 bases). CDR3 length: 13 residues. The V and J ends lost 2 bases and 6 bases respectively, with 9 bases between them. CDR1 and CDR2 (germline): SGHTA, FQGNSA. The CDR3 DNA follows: TGTGCCAGCAGCTTACATTGGGGCGATACGCAGTATTTT. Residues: CASSLHWGDTQYF. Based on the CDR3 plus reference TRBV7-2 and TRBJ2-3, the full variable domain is GAGVSQSPSNKVTEKGKDVELRCDPISGHTALYWYRQSLGQGLEFLIYFQGNSAPDKSGLPSDRFSAERTGGSVSTLTIQRTQQEDSAVYLCASSLHWGDTQYFGPGTRLTVL.

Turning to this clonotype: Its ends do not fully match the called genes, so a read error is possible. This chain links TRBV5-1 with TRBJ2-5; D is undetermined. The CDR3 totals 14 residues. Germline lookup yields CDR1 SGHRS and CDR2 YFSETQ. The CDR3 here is CASSPVLTQETQYF. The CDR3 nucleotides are TGCGCCAGCAGCCCAGTCCTGACACAAGAAACCCAGTACTTC.

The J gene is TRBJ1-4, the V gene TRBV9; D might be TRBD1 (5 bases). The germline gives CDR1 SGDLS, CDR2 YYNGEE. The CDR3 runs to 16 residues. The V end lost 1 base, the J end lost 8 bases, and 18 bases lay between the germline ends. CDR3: CASSVKGEGFNEKLFF. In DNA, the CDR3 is TGTGCCAGCAGCGTAAAAGGGGAGGGCTTCAACGAAAAACTGTTTTTT.